Below, 32 T cell receptor beta chains from the same sample are listed, as sequenced in a study of somatic mutations in cytotoxic T cells in rheumatoid arthritis. Sequencing was performed with immunoSEQ multiplex PCR; in TCRdb, only in-frame clones are kept and a portion is missing. The sample contains approximately 9,800 clones, 65% to 85% of which appear only once. The sequencing input was CD8+ T cells sorted from blood. Receptors originate from a woman aged 50 to 60 in good health.

The chain joins TRBV27 to TRBJ1-4, with TRBD1 as a possible D gene (5 bases). Germline loops: CDR1 MNHEY, CDR2 SMNVEV (reference sequence). The CDR3 runs 16 residues. Trimming took off 0 bases at V and 8 bases at J, with 16 bases between the two ends. CDR3 sequence (DNA): TGTGCCAGCAGTTTATCGCGGGGGGAGGGAGACGAAAAACTGTTTTTT. It encodes CASSLSRGEGDEKLFF.

V and J are TRBV25-1 and TRBJ2-7; 10 bases map to TRBD2. The V and J ends lost 3 bases and 3 bases, in that order; junction bases with no gene match: 2. The V gene's germline CDR1 is MGHDK and CDR2 SYGVNS. The CDR3 loop spans 14 amino acids. Here the CDR3 reads CASSDPSGSYEQYF. The CDR3 region has the DNA TGTGCCAGCAGTGACCCTAGCGGGAGCTACGAGCAGTACTTC.

This sequence joins TRBV13 and TRBJ2-3; 7 positions match TRBD2. This CDR3 is 20 amino acids long. V was clipped by 1 base and J by 0 bases; unmatched bases: 16. Per germline, CDR1 PRHDT and CDR2 FYEKMQ (reference sequence). CDR3 DNA: TGTGCCAGCAGCTTAGCCCTGAGGGCTAGCGGAGGCCCTAGCACAGATACGCAGTATTTT. Its translation: CASSLALRASGGPSTDTQYF.

The J gene is TRBJ2-7, the V gene TRBV19; D ambiguous. Germline V gives CDR1 LNHDA, CDR2 SQIVND (reference sequence). The CDR3 length is 13 residues. Trimming pared 3 bases from V and 2 bases from J, leaving 8 bases between. The CDR3 bases are TGTGCCAGTAGTATTGGCAGTACCTACGAGCAGTACTTC. Its translation: CASSIGSTYEQYF.

This clone came up a few times. The V gene is TRBV4-2, the J gene TRBJ2-7; the match to TRBD1 covers 7 bases. Germline V gene lookup returns CDR1 LGHNA and CDR2 YNFKEQ. There are 16 residues in the CDR3. The V segment lost 0 bases and the J segment 3 bases; nucleotides outside the gene matches: 8. This CDR3 reads CASSQEGRGNVYEQYF. CDR3 nucleotides: TGTGCCAGCAGCCAAGAGGGCAGGGGGAACGTCTACGAGCAGTACTTC.

The gene calls are TRBV6-4 and TRBJ1-5; tentatively, D is TRBD1 (5 bases). V was clipped by 0 bases and J by 4 bases, with 7 bases between them. CDR1 and CDR2 (germline): MRHNA, SNTAGT. The length of the CDR3 is 14 residues. The CDR3 nucleotides read TGTGCCAGCAGTGACTCGGGGGGGAATCAGCCCCAGCATTTT. Its protein product is CASSDSGGNQPQHF.

The rearrangement joins TRBV30 to TRBJ2-5, with 10 bases fitting TRBD2. V dropped 1 base and J dropped 7; count of bases not matched to a gene: 6. The CDR3 is made up of 14 amino acids. Germline V gene sequence: CDR1 GTSNPN, CDR2 SVGIG (reference sequence). CDR3 loop: CAWSGLAGEGTQYF. For the CDR3, the DNA is TGTGCCTGGAGTGGTCTAGCGGGAGAAGGGACCCAGTACTTC. The variable domain in full, with the rest retrieved from reference TRBV30 and TRBJ2-5, is SQTIHQWPATLVQPVGSPLSLECTVEGTSNPNLYWYRQAAGRGLQLLFYSVGIGQISSEVPQNLSASRPQDRQFILSSKKLLLSDSGFYLCAWSGLAGEGTQYFGPGTRLLVL.

V is TRBV7-9 and J is TRBJ2-3; maybe TRBD2 (6 bases). The ends were cut back, 2 bases at V and 6 bases at J, with 6 bases in the middle. CDR3 length: 12 amino acids. Per the germline V gene, CDR1 is SEHNR and CDR2 is FQNEAQ (reference sequence). In DNA form, the CDR3 reads TGTGCCAGCAGCTTAAGCGGGGATACGCAGTATTTT. It is translated as CASSLSGDTQYF.

The chain uses TRBV28 and TRBJ1-2; D may be TRBD1 (6 bases). V dropped 4 bases and J dropped 5 bases, with 17 bases sitting between them. The CDR3 is 15 residues long. Germline CDR1 is MDHEN and CDR2 is SYDVKM. The CDR3 DNA sequence: TGTGCCAGCAGTTCGGACAGTCATTTAGGTTATGGCTACACCTTC. Translation: CASSSDSHLGYGYTF.

The chain combines TRBV7-8 with TRBJ2-1; TRBD2 aligns across 15 bases. The CDR3 covers 17 residues. Germline trimming cut 6 bases from V and 5 bases from J; bases unmatched to any gene: 8. CDR1 is SGHVS, CDR2 FQNEAQ, per germline. CDR3 in DNA: TGTGCCAGCAGTTCTCCACGGACTAGCGGGGGGGACAATGAGCAGTTCTTC. Its translation: CASSSPRTSGGDNEQFF.

This clone was seen only once. The chain uses TRBV11-3 and TRBJ2-7; 8 bases fit TRBD2. The germline V gene has CDR1 SGHNT and CDR2 YENEEA. Trimming cost V 5 bases and J 3 bases; bases outside gene matches: 9. The CDR3 extends over 15 amino acids. Written as DNA, the CDR3 is TGTGCCAGCAGCCAAGAGGGACTAGGGGACTACGAGCAGTACTTC. Translating it yields CASSQEGLGDYEQYF.

The V gene is TRBV19, the J gene TRBJ2-1, with D tentatively TRBD2 (5 bases). The germline CDR1 and CDR2 sequences are LNHDA and SQIVND (reference sequence). Trimming cost V 3 bases and J 0 bases, with 12 bases left between them. The CDR3 totals 16 residues. In nucleotides, the CDR3 is TGTGCCAGTAGTATGGCGAGCGGAGGCTCCTACAATGAGCAGTTCTTC. It codes for CASSMASGGSYNEQFF.

The chain employs TRBV28 and TRBJ2-5, with D possibly TRBD1 on 6 matching bases. V lost 4 bases and J lost 2, with 11 bases in between. Germline-derived CDR1 and CDR2 are MDHEN and SYDVKM. The CDR3 spans 14 residues. CDR3 sequence (DNA): TGTGCCAGCAGTTCAGGGGTTTTTCAAGAGACCCAGTACTTC. As protein: CASSSGVFQETQYF.

This chain joins TRBV16 and TRBJ1-3, with 7 bases fitting TRBD1. J gave up 3 bases and V 0 bases, and 2 bases lay outside the gene matches. CDR1 is KGHSY and CDR2 is FQNENV in the germline V gene. The CDR3 has 15 amino acids. The CDR3 loop reads CASSQSQGSGNTIYF. CDR3 DNA: TGTGCCAGCAGCCAATCACAGGGGAGTGGAAACACCATATATTTT.

The chain employs TRBV5-1 and TRBJ1-2; D is ambiguous. Germline V lookup: CDR1 SGHRS, CDR2 YFSETQ. Deletions cut 2 bases from V and 12 bases from J, with 11 bases between. This CDR3 has 11 amino acids. In DNA form, the CDR3 reads TGCGCCAGCAGCTTCGGGGAGGAACACACCTTC. It codes for CASSFGEEHTF.

The V gene is TRBV5-4, the J gene TRBJ2-7; 14 nucleotides align to TRBD2. Unmatched junction bases numbered 5, after V lost 3 bases and J lost 3 bases. The CDR3 is 16 residues long. CDR1 and CDR2 from the germline V gene are SGHNT and YYREEE (reference sequence). The CDR3 sequence is CASSYGLAGGSYEQYF. In DNA, the CDR3 is TGTGCCAGCAGCTACGGACTAGCGGGAGGAAGCTACGAGCAGTACTTC.

J is TRBJ2-3 and V is TRBV9, with D maybe TRBD2 (6 bases). The CDR3 sequence is 16 residues long. Trimming took 0 bases from V and 3 from J, leaving 14 bases between them. The germline V gene encodes CDR1 SGDLS and CDR2 YYNGEE. The CDR3 sequence is CASSVGAGLTTDTQYF. CDR3 coding DNA: TGTGCCAGCAGCGTAGGGGCGGGACTCACTACAGATACGCAGTATTTT. The full variable domain, with the rest looked up from reference TRBV9 and TRBJ2-3, is DSGVTQTPKHLITATGQRVTLRCSPRSGDLSVYWYQQSLDQGLQFLIQYYNGEERAKGNILERFSAQQFPDLHSELNLSSLELGDSALYFCASSVGAGLTTDTQYFGPGTRLTVL.

This chain links TRBV5-8 with TRBJ2-1; 8 nucleotides agree with TRBD1. This CDR3 spans 15 amino acids. Germline CDR1 and CDR2: SGHTS and YDEGEE. The V segment lost 5 bases and the J segment 5 bases; nucleotides outside the gene matches: 9. The DNA for the CDR3 is TGTGCCAGCAGTTCAAACAGGGGGTCCCACAATGAGCAGTTCTTC. It translates to CASSSNRGSHNEQFF.

The rearrangement joins TRBV14 to TRBJ2-1; 9 bases are shared with TRBD1. Germline loops: CDR1 SGHDN, CDR2 FVKESK. The CDR3 extends over 14 amino acids. V dropped 2 bases and J dropped 6; count of bases not matched to a gene: 2. CDR3 in DNA: TGTGCCAGCAGCCAACTGACAGGGGGCAATGAGCAGTTCTTC. Amino acid sequence: CASSQLTGGNEQFF. The entire variable domain, with the rest obtained from reference TRBV14 and TRBJ2-1, is as follows: EAGVTQFPSHSVIEKGQTVTLRCDPISGHDNLYWYRRVMGKEIKFLLHFVKESKQDESGMPNNRFLAERTGGTYSTLKVQPAELEDSGVYFCASSQLTGGNEQFFGPGTRLTVL.

This clone was seen a few times. The chain couples TRBV27 to TRBJ2-2, with D perhaps matching TRBD1 (6 bases). Trimming removed 2 bases at V and 6 bases at J, with 10 bases between. Germline lookup yields CDR1 MNHEY and CDR2 SMNVEV (reference sequence). The CDR3 extends over 14 amino acids. CDR3 nucleotide sequence: TGTGCCAGCAGTTTAGGACAGATAGCCGGGGAGCTGTTTTTT. This encodes CASSLGQIAGELFF.

The chain recombines TRBV5-1 with TRBJ2-5, with 13 bases that match TRBD2. CDR3 length: 18 residues. V lost 0 bases to trimming and J lost 1 base; unmatched junction nucleotides: 6. Germline CDR1 reads SGHRS; CDR2 reads YFSETQ. The CDR3 sequence is CASSLGLAGGGSQETQYF. The CDR3 DNA reads as TGCGCCAGCAGCTTGGGACTAGCGGGGGGCGGGAGCCAAGAGACCCAGTACTTC.

This clone has a handful of counts. This rearrangement joins TRBV2 to TRBJ2-1, with a possible D match to TRBD2 (5 bases). CDR3 length equals 14 residues. Trimming cost V 6 bases and J 7 bases, with 16 bases left between them. The germline V gene has CDR1 SNHLY and CDR2 FYNNEI. The CDR3 nucleotides are TGTGCCAGCAGCAAGGACTCATCAGTGAATGAGCAGTTCTTC. Translation: CASSKDSSVNEQFF.

This rearrangement joins TRBV6-5 to TRBJ2-1; TRBD2 agrees at 10 bases. CDR3 size: 16 residues. Germline CDR1 MNHEY, CDR2 SVGAGI. Trimming at V came to 2 bases and at J to 6 bases, leaving 7 bases not matched to a gene. The CDR3 sequence: CASSYIGTSGINEQFF. CDR3 bases: TGTGCCAGCAGTTACATTGGTACTAGCGGGATCAATGAGCAGTTCTTC.

The V call is TRBV25-1, the J call TRBJ2-1; TRBD2 is a possible D gene (5 bases). Germline CDR1 and CDR2: MGHDK and SYGVNS. This CDR3 is 14 amino acids long. V lost 3 bases and J 7 bases, leaving 13 bases between the germline ends. In DNA form, the CDR3 reads TGTGCCAGCAGTGATCGTAGACCGGGGAATGAGCAGTTCTTC. Amino acids: CASSDRRPGNEQFF.

This chain uses TRBV9 with TRBJ2-7; 7 bases match TRBD2. Germline values: CDR1 SGDLS, CDR2 YYNGEE. CDR3 length: 15 residues. V lost 3 bases, J lost 0 bases, and 6 bases stayed unmatched. The CDR3 DNA is TGTGCCAGCAGCGCCACTCCGGGGGGCTCCTACGAGCAGTACTTC. Translating gives CASSATPGGSYEQYF.

The chain joins TRBV29-1 to TRBJ2-1, with D possibly being TRBD2 (6 bases). Germline CDR1 and CDR2: SQVTM and ANQGSEA. The CDR3 contains 13 residues. V was pared by 3 bases and J by 8 bases, with 14 bases between. The chain's CDR3 is CSVEGMGGDEQFF. The CDR3 coding sequence is TGCAGCGTTGAGGGCATGGGCGGGGATGAGCAGTTCTTC.

The V gene is TRBV19, the J gene TRBJ2-5; D possibly corresponds to TRBD2 (6 bases). The V gene lost 11 bases and the J gene lost 1 base, with 20 bases spanning the gap. The CDR3 spans 15 residues. Germline V gene sequence: CDR1 LNHDA, CDR2 SQIVND (reference sequence). In DNA, the CDR3 is TGTGCCTACCTGTTCGGTGGAGGGATCCAAGAGACCCAGTACTTC. This sequence encodes CAYLFGGGIQETQYF.

The chain couples TRBV13 to TRBJ2-1; TRBD1 matches 9 bases. The CDR3 is 17 amino acids. Germline CDR1 and CDR2: PRHDT and FYEKMQ (reference sequence). With V trimmed by 2 bases and J by 3 bases, 8 bases remained unmatched. The CDR3 is CASSLLVSGQGYNEQFF. DNA of the CDR3: TGTGCCAGCAGCTTACTTGTTTCGGGACAGGGCTACAATGAGCAGTTCTTC.

This clone was counted a few times. This chain connects TRBV5-4 to TRBJ2-7, with D perhaps TRBD1 (6 bases). CDR1 is SGHNT, CDR2 YYREEE, per germline (reference sequence). With 0 bases removed from V and 2 bases from J, the gap between germline ends came to 9 bases. This CDR3 contains 14 residues. The CDR3 spells CASSLEQGPYEQYF. CDR3 coding DNA: TGTGCCAGCAGCTTGGAACAGGGTCCCTACGAGCAGTACTTC.

This clone was counted between two and nine times. The chain is built from TRBV10-3 and TRBJ2-7, with D perhaps TRBD1 (5 bases). CDR1 is ENHRY and CDR2 is SYGVKD in the germline V gene. V lost 10 bases to trimming and J lost 5 bases, with 15 bases between them. The CDR3 is 12 amino acids. The CDR3 sequence: CATSPLGDEQYF. CDR3 nucleotide sequence: TGTGCCACCTCACCGCTAGGGGACGAGCAGTACTTC.

The rearrangement uses TRBV9 and TRBJ2-7; 10 nucleotides align to TRBD1. The ends lost 6 bases at V and 3 bases at J; junction bases unmatched: 3. The CDR3 totals 13 residues. In germline, CDR1 is SGDLS, CDR2 YYNGEE. CDR3 loop: CASTGTGDYEQYF. The CDR3 DNA reads TGTGCCAGCACCGGGACAGGGGACTACGAGCAGTACTTC.

V usage is TRBV19 and J usage is TRBJ1-2; 10 bases agree with TRBD1. This CDR3 has 12 residues. Germline V gives CDR1 LNHDA, CDR2 SQIVND (reference sequence). V shed 11 bases and J 8 bases; nucleotides not matched to a gene: 8. CDR3 loop: CAASDRGQGYTF. In DNA form, the CDR3 reads TGTGCCGCATCCGACAGGGGGCAAGGCTACACCTTC.